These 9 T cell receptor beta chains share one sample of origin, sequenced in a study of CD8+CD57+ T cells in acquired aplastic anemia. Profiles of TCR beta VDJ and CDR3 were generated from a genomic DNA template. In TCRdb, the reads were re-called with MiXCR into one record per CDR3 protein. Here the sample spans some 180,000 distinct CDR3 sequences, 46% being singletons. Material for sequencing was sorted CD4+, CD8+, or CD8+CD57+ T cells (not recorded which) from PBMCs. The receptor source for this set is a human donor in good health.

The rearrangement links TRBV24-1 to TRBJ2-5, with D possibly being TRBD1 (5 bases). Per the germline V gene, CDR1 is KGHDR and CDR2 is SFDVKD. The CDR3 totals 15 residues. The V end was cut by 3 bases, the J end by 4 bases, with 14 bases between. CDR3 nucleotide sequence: TGTGCCACCAGTGATGTGAATCAGGGTGTAGAGACCCAGTACTTC. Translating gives CATSDVNQGVETQYF.

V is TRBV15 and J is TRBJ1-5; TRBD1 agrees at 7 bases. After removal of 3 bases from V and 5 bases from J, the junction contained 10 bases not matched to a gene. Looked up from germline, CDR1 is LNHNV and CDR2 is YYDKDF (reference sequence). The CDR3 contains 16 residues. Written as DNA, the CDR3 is TGTGCCACCAGCAGGGACTCGACAGGGACCTATCAGCCCCAGCATTTT. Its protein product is CATSRDSTGTYQPQHF.

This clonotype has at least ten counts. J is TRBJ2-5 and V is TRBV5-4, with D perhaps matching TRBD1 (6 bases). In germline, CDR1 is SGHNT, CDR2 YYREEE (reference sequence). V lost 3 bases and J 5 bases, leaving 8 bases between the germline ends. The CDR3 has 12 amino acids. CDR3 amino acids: CASSSGVETQYF. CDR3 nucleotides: TGTGCCAGCAGCTCAGGGGTGGAGACCCAGTACTTC.

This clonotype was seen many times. The CDR3 DNA sequence: TGTGCCAGCAGCCAAGATCATGGCAGATTCTACGAGCAGTACTTC. Amino acid sequence: CASSQDHGRFYEQYF. The rearrangement joins TRBV4-2 to TRBJ2-7; D call uncertain. CDR1 and CDR2 (germline): LGHNA, YNFKEQ. The V end lost 0 bases, the J end lost 3 bases, and 12 bases lay between the germline ends. The CDR3 has 15 amino acids.

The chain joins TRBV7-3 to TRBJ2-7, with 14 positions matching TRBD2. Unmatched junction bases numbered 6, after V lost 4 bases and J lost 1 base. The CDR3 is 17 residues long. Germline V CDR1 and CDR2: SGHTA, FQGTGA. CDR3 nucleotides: TGTGCCAGCAGCTCAGGGACTAGCGGGAGCATATCCTACGAGCAGTACTTC. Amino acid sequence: CASSSGTSGSISYEQYF.

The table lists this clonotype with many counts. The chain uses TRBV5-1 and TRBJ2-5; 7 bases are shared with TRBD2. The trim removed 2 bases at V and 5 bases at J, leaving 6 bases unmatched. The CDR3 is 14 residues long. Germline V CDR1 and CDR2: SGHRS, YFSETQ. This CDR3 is CASSLYVGGETQYF. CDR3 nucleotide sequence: TGCGCCAGCAGCTTATATGTGGGAGGGGAGACCCAGTACTTC.

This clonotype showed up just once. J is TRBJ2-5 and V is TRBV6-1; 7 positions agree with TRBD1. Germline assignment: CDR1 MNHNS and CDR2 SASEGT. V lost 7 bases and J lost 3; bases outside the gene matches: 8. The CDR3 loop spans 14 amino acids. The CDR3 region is CASKGGLSKETQYF. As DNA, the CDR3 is TGTGCCAGCAAAGGGGGCCTCTCTAAAGAGACCCAGTACTTC.

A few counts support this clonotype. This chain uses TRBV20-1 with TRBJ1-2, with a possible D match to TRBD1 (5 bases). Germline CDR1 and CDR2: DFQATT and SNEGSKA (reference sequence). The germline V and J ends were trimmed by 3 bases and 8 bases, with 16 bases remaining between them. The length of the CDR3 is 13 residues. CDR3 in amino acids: CSASSPDNEGYTF. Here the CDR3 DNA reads TGCAGTGCTAGTTCCCCGGACAACGAGGGCTACACCTTC.

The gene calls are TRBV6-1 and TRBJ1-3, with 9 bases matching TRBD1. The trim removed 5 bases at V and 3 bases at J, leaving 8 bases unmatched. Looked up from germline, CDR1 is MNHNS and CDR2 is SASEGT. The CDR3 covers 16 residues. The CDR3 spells CASSLGQGSFGNTIYF. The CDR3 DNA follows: TGTGCCAGCAGTCTCGGACAGGGGAGTTTTGGAAACACCATATATTTT.